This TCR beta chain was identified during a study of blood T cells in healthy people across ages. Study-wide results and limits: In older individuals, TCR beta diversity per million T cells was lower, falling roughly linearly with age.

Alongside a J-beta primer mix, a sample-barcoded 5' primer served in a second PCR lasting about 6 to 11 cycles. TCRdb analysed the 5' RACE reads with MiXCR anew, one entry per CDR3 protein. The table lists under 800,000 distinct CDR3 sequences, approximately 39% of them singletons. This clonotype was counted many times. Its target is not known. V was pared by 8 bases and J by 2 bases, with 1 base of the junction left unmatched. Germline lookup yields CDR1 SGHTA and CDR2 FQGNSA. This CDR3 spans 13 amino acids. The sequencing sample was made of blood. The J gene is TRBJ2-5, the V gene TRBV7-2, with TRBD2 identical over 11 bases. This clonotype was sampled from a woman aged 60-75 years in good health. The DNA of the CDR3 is TGTGCCAGCGCTAGCGGGGGGCAAGAGACCCAGTACTTC. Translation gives CASASGGQETQYF.